One sample yielded the 32 T cell receptor beta chains listed below, sequenced in a study of T cell responses to AZD1222 COVID-19 vaccine. TCRdb's table, derived via immunoSEQ multiplex PCR, lists solely in-frame clones and lacks some. The table shows 97,000 or so clones, with about 86% occurring only once. The material sequenced was peripheral blood, taken on day 0 of AZD1222 vaccination. These receptors originate from an adult in good health.

This clone was seen just once. V and J are TRBV19 and TRBJ2-7; D remains ambiguous. Trimming cost V 5 bases and J 4 bases, with 12 bases left between them. Germline V gene lookup returns CDR1 LNHDA and CDR2 SQIVND (reference sequence). CDR3 length: 13 residues. In nucleotides, the CDR3 is TGTGCCAGTAGTGTGGACCTAGAGTACGAGCAGTACTTC. It specifies CASSVDLEYEQYF. The entire variable domain, with the rest obtained from reference TRBV19 and TRBJ2-7, is as follows: DGGITQSPKYLFRKEGQNVTLSCEQNLNHDAMYWYRQDPGQGLRLIYYSQIVNDFQKGDIAEGYSVSREKKESFPLTVTSAQKNPTAFYLCASSVDLEYEQYFGPGTRLTVT.

The chain has TRBV27 and TRBJ2-3; the match to TRBD2 covers 7 bases. J was trimmed by 2 bases and V by 5 bases; bases with no gene match: 13. Germline CDR1 and CDR2: MNHEY and SMNVEV (reference sequence). This CDR3 spans 17 amino acids. CDR3 sequence: CASSRDSAGVPTDTQYF. DNA for the CDR3: TGTGCCAGCAGTCGGGACTCCGCGGGAGTACCCACAGATACGCAGTATTTT.

This clone was recorded a few times. The chain is built from TRBV7-9 and TRBJ2-3; 7 bases match TRBD1. Trimming cost V 5 bases and J 2 bases; bases outside gene matches: 7. CDR1 is SEHNR and CDR2 is FQNEAQ in the germline V gene (reference sequence). The CDR3 spans 15 residues. CDR3 loop: CASSLGTVDTDTQYF. DNA for the CDR3: TGTGCCAGCAGCCTCGGGACAGTTGACACAGATACGCAGTATTTT.

V usage is TRBV6-5 and J usage is TRBJ1-2; 8 nucleotides agree with TRBD1. The CDR3 has 15 residues. The junction had 9 bases not matched to a gene; V was cut back by 2 bases and J by 7 bases. Germline V CDR1 and CDR2: MNHEY, SVGAGI. The DNA for the CDR3 is TGTGCCAGCAGTTACCAAGGGCAGGGGGCGAGTGGCTACACCTTC. Translated, it gives CASSYQGQGASGYTF.

The chain joins TRBV5-5 to TRBJ1-2; 12 bases map to TRBD1. Germline V CDR1 and CDR2: SGHKS, YYEKEE (reference sequence). Losses at the gene ends were 6 bases for V and 7 bases for J; bases not matched to a gene: 10. The CDR3 loop spans 15 amino acids. CDR3 loop: CASILPGQGATGYTF. CDR3 sequence (DNA): TGTGCCAGCATTCTTCCGGGACAGGGGGCTACTGGCTACACCTTC.

The chain joins TRBV7-2 to TRBJ2-2, with D maybe TRBD2 (5 bases). V was trimmed by 5 bases and J by 5 bases, leaving 18 bases between them. CDR1 SGHTA and CDR2 FQGNSA come from the germline V gene. The CDR3 is made up of 16 amino acids. The CDR3 loop is CASSISPGIGTGELFF. CDR3 sequence (DNA): TGTGCCAGCAGCATCAGTCCGGGGATAGGGACCGGGGAGCTGTTTTTT.

The chain uses TRBV23-1 and TRBJ2-5; D not resolved. TRBV23-1 is sorted into the ORF group, with uncertain function. V lost 4 bases and J 5 bases, leaving 17 bases between the germline ends. The CDR3 runs 15 residues. For the CDR3, the DNA is TGCGCCAGCAGTCTCATTCCACAAGGGTGCGAGACCCAGTACTTC. This sequence encodes CASSLIPQGCETQYF.

J is TRBJ2-1 and V is TRBV7-3, with TRBD1 matching 9 bases. The CDR3 runs to 13 residues. With V trimmed by 5 bases and J by 7 bases, 3 bases remained unmatched. The V gene's germline CDR1 is SGHTA and CDR2 FQGTGA. The CDR3 is CASSIGQGNEQFF. The CDR3 DNA is TGTGCCAGCAGCATCGGACAGGGGAATGAGCAGTTCTTC.

The CDR3 nucleotides are TGTGCCAGCAGCCAGGGGGACTATGGCTACACCTTC. Its translation: CASSQGDYGYTF. The V call is TRBV6-5, the J call TRBJ1-2, with 7 bases lining up with TRBD1. Trimming removed 6 bases from V and 3 bases from J; junction bases left unmatched: 1. Per germline, CDR1 MNHEY and CDR2 SVGAGI. The CDR3 consists of 12 residues.

V gene TRBV4-3 combines with J gene TRBJ2-1; D ambiguous. CDR1 and CDR2 (germline): LGHNA, YSLEER. The CDR3 totals 13 residues. V shed 4 bases and J shed 15 bases, with 19 bases lying between them. DNA of the CDR3: TGCGCCAGCAGCCCCCACAATGGGGATGGGCGGTTCTTC. This encodes CASSPHNGDGRFF.

The chain recombines TRBV5-1 with TRBJ2-5; TRBD2 aligns across 12 bases. The CDR3 is 16 residues long. The V and J ends lost 3 bases and 5 bases, in that order; junction bases with no gene match: 8. CDR1 is SGHRS, CDR2 YFSETQ, per germline. In nucleotides, the CDR3 is TGCGCCAGCAGCTGGACTAGCGGGGCGTCCGTGGAGACCCAGTACTTC. This encodes CASSWTSGASVETQYF.

Only a few counts were recorded for this clone. V is TRBV7-2 and J is TRBJ1-5, with unresolved D. The CDR3 runs 15 residues. V was shortened by 6 bases and J by 6 bases, with 18 bases between the two germline ends. Germline V lookup: CDR1 SGHTA, CDR2 FQGNSA. For the CDR3, the DNA is TGTGCCAGCAGGGCTAACCGAGCTCTGGGTCAGCCCCAGCATTTT. It encodes CASRANRALGQPQHF.

This chain joins TRBV3-1 (or the pseudogene TRBV3-2) and TRBJ2-3; TRBD1 matches at 7 bases. The CDR3 runs 15 residues. V lost 4 bases to trimming and J lost 0 bases; unmatched junction nucleotides: 4. Germline V gives CDR1 LGHDT, CDR2 YNNKEL (reference sequence). CDR3 loop: CASSPGQSSTDTQYF. CDR3 nucleotide sequence: TGTGCCAGCAGCCCGGGACAGTCTAGCACAGATACGCAGTATTTT.

This clone was found once. CDR3: CSITEGLTTEAFF. CDR3 sequence (DNA): TGCAGCATTACGGAGGGGCTAACGACTGAAGCTTTCTTT. The chain has TRBV29-1 and TRBJ1-1; tentative D call: TRBD1 (5 bases). In germline, CDR1 is SQVTM, CDR2 ANQGSEA. The CDR3 extends over 13 amino acids. V was clipped by 8 bases and J by 5 bases, with 18 bases between them.

This clone occurred once. The rearrangement links TRBV28 to TRBJ1-1, with D uncertain. Trimming removed 4 bases at V and 7 bases at J, with 4 bases between. The germline gives CDR1 MDHEN, CDR2 SYDVKM. The CDR3 loop spans 10 amino acids. In DNA form, the CDR3 reads TGTGCCAGCAGTTCAATTGAAGCTTTCTTT. Its translation: CASSSIEAFF.

This chain links TRBV12-3 or TRBV12-4 with TRBJ1-1; no firm D call. Deletions cut 4 bases from V and 1 base from J, with 7 bases between. This CDR3 has 13 amino acids. In DNA form, the CDR3 reads TGTGCCAGCAGTTCCCTCCCGAACACTGAAGCTTTCTTT. Amino acid sequence: CASSSLPNTEAFF.

This chain links TRBV2 with TRBJ2-1, with 9 bases identical to TRBD2. The CDR3 runs to 15 residues. CDR1 and CDR2 from the germline V gene are SNHLY and FYNNEI. The V segment lost 5 bases and the J segment 5 bases; nucleotides outside the gene matches: 7. CDR3 protein: CASSLAGEKNNEQFF. CDR3 nucleotide sequence: TGTGCCAGCAGTTTAGCGGGGGAGAAAAACAATGAGCAGTTCTTC.

This rearrangement joins TRBV2 to TRBJ2-3, with D hard to call. Germline assignment: CDR1 SNHLY and CDR2 FYNNEI. There are 15 residues in the CDR3. With 4 bases removed from V and 2 bases from J, the gap between germline ends came to 13 bases. The CDR3 reads CASSGARGTTDTQYF. CDR3 DNA: TGTGCCAGCAGTGGGGCGAGAGGAACCACAGATACGCAGTATTTT.

This chain links TRBV3-1 (or the pseudogene TRBV3-2) with TRBJ1-6, with D hard to call. Per germline, CDR1 LGHDT and CDR2 YNNKEL (reference sequence). This CDR3 has 12 amino acids. V lost 8 bases and J lost 12, with 14 bases in between. CDR3 loop: CASSVQRGPLHF. For the CDR3, the DNA is TGTGCCAGCTCTGTACAGCGGGGACCCCTCCACTTT.

This clone has a single count. The rearrangement uses TRBV27 and TRBJ1-2; 10 bases fit TRBD1. The germline V gene encodes CDR1 MNHEY and CDR2 SMNVEV (reference sequence). This CDR3 is 14 amino acids long. The V segment lost 3 bases and the J segment 6 bases; nucleotides outside the gene matches: 4. The CDR3 spells CASSFLGTGDGYTF. The CDR3, as DNA: TGTGCCAGCAGTTTCCTCGGGACAGGGGATGGCTACACCTTC.

V and J are TRBV15 and TRBJ1-6, with a tentative D call TRBD1 (5 bases). Germline V gene lookup returns CDR1 LNHNV and CDR2 YYDKDF (reference sequence). This CDR3 region has 14 residues. Trimming removed 0 bases at V and 7 bases at J, with 7 bases between. CDR3: CATSRDRVNSPLHF. CDR3 bases: TGTGCCACCAGCAGAGACAGGGTAAATTCACCCCTCCACTTT.

The V and J genes are TRBV7-9 and TRBJ2-1; D perhaps matches TRBD2 (6 bases). The ends were cut back, 5 bases at V and 7 bases at J, with 9 bases in the middle. CDR3 length equals 12 residues. The germline CDR1 and CDR2 sequences are SEHNR and FQNEAQ (reference sequence). CDR3 coding DNA: TGTGCCAGCAGCCCCGGAGGGAATGAGCAGTTCTTC. It is translated as CASSPGGNEQFF.

The chain joins TRBV28 to TRBJ2-3; TRBD2 matches 12 bases. Looked up from germline, CDR1 is MDHEN and CDR2 is SYDVKM. V dropped 5 bases and J dropped 2; count of bases not matched to a gene: 2. The length of the CDR3 is 15 residues. The CDR3 DNA sequence: TGTGCCAGCAGTCTAGCGGGAGGGTCCACAGATACGCAGTATTTT. Amino acid sequence: CASSLAGGSTDTQYF.

The V call is TRBV6-2 or TRBV6-3, the J call TRBJ1-5; 10 positions agree with TRBD1. Per germline, CDR1 MNHEY and CDR2 SVGEGT. This CDR3 contains 17 residues. The junction had 4 bases not matched to a gene; V was cut back by 0 bases and J by 2 bases. The CDR3 DNA follows: TGTGCCAGCAGTTACTCGATAGGGACAGGGGGCAATCAGCCCCAGCATTTT. It encodes CASSYSIGTGGNQPQHF.

The chain joins TRBV28 to TRBJ1-1, with no clear D. With 7 bases removed from V and 6 bases from J, the gap between germline ends came to 18 bases. Germline CDR1 and CDR2: MDHEN and SYDVKM. This CDR3 has 14 amino acids. The CDR3 nucleotides are TGTGCCAGCATGGAGTCGGGAGGCATGCCTGAAGCTTTCTTT. It specifies CASMESGGMPEAFF.

The rearrangement links TRBV7-9 to TRBJ1-4; 7 bases fit TRBD1. Trimming cost V 5 bases and J 0 bases; bases outside gene matches: 6. There are 16 residues in the CDR3. Per the germline V gene, CDR1 is SEHNR and CDR2 is FQNEAQ (reference sequence). The CDR3 region is CASSPGTVATNEKLFF. For the CDR3, the DNA is TGTGCCAGCAGCCCAGGGACAGTTGCAACTAATGAAAAACTGTTTTTT.

This clone was seen a handful of times. The chain links TRBV5-6 to TRBJ2-1; 7 bases match TRBD2. With 7 bases clipped from V and 2 bases from J, the junction kept 3 bases outside the gene matches. The CDR3 totals 13 residues. The germline V gene has CDR1 SGHDT and CDR2 YYEEEE. The CDR3 DNA sequence: TGTGCCAGCTCAGGACTAGCCTACAATGAGCAGTTCTTC. This translates into CASSGLAYNEQFF.

V usage is TRBV7-2 and J usage is TRBJ2-7; weak D call: TRBD1 (6 bases). CDR1 is SGHTA and CDR2 is FQGNSA in the germline V gene. The ends were cut back, 5 bases at V and 2 bases at J, with 13 bases in the middle. The CDR3 spans 14 residues. CDR3 amino acids: CASSAPGQPYEQYF. CDR3 coding DNA: TGTGCCAGCAGCGCCCCGGGACAACCCTACGAGCAGTACTTC.

Regarding this clone: This CDR3 is also generated by other DNA sequences in the sample. This rearrangement joins TRBV3-1 (or the pseudogene TRBV3-2) to TRBJ2-5; 13 bases line up with TRBD2. Trimming took 4 bases from V and 4 from J; bases not matched to a gene: 6. Germline V lookup: CDR1 LGHDT, CDR2 YNNKEL (reference sequence). The CDR3 contains 16 residues. The DNA of the CDR3 is TGTGCCAGCAGCCCAGGACTAGCGGGAGTAGGAGAGACCCAGTACTTC. Its translation: CASSPGLAGVGETQYF.

The V gene is TRBV5-4, the J gene TRBJ2-4; 8 bases align to TRBD1. The CDR3 extends over 14 amino acids. Germline loops: CDR1 SGHNT, CDR2 YYREEE (reference sequence). The trim removed 3 bases at V and 8 bases at J, leaving 7 bases unmatched. CDR3 region: CASSSGTGGYIQYF. As DNA, the CDR3 is TGTGCCAGCAGCTCCGGGACAGGAGGGTACATTCAGTACTTC.

J is TRBJ2-7 and V is TRBV9, with 9 nucleotides matching TRBD2. The germline V gene has CDR1 SGDLS and CDR2 YYNGEE. CDR3 length: 15 amino acids. The ends lost 2 bases at V and 2 bases at J; junction bases unmatched: 5. CDR3 in DNA: TGTGCCAGCAGCGTCGGTAGCGGGAGAACCTACGAGCAGTACTTC. Protein sequence: CASSVGSGRTYEQYF.

The J gene is TRBJ1-1, the V gene TRBV9; D is undetermined. The V gene's germline CDR1 is SGDLS and CDR2 YYNGEE. The V end lost 1 base, the J end lost 1 base, and 5 bases lay between the germline ends. The CDR3 covers 13 residues. In nucleotides, the CDR3 is TGTGCCAGCAGCGTACAACAGAACACTGAAGCTTTCTTT. Residues: CASSVQQNTEAFF. Supplemented by reference TRBV9 and TRBJ1-1, the full variable domain reads DSGVTQTPKHLITATGQRVTLRCSPRSGDLSVYWYQQSLDQGLQFLIQYYNGEERAKGNILERFSAQQFPDLHSELNLSSLELGDSALYFCASSVQQNTEAFFGQGTRLTVV.